Sequencing of this T cell receptor beta chain was carried out in a study of T cells in Graves' hyperthyroidism and ophthalmopathy. This clonotype showed up just once. Antigen: not known. RNA transcripts gave rise to amplified TCR beta CDR3 regions. First-round RT-PCR of the TCR CDR3 relied on the HTBI primer set. One entry per CDR3 protein, called by TCRdb with MiXCR from the multiplex PCR reads. The data show about 96,000 distinct CDR3 sequences, with roughly 56% seen just once and roughly 27% held by the top ten. Diagnosis of hyperthyroidism was new in patients aged 18 to 65, and its duration was under 2 months. Used for diagnoses were clinical symptoms, serum thyroxine and TRAb, thyroid ultrasound and orbital computed tomography. Whole-study findings and limits: Prediction of ophthalmopathy progression came a median roughly 7.1 months pre-onset. Blood also contained most expanded thyroid clonotypes above 0.001.

The junction had 3 bases not matched to a gene; V was cut back by 4 bases and J by 0 bases. The germline CDR1 and CDR2 sequences are SQVTM and ANQGSEA. The CDR3 has 15 residues. The receptor was isolated from a woman in her thirties or forties with Graves' hyperthyroidism. The V gene is TRBV29-1, the J gene TRBJ2-6; TRBD1 agrees at 7 bases. Sequences were obtained from blood. CDR3: CSVARQGSGANVLTF. CDR3 coding DNA: TGCAGCGTTGCTAGACAGGGCTCTGGGGCCAACGTCCTGACTTTC.